One sample yielded the 23 T cell receptor beta chains listed below, sequenced in a study of blood T cell repertoires in COVID-19. The repertoire was sequenced with immunoSEQ multiplex PCR; TCRdb's copy has only in-frame clones and lacks some. The sample lists roughly 250,000 clones, over 70% occurring once. The specimen was peripheral blood. These receptors originate from a human donor in a cohort sampled during active COVID-19.

The rearrangement links TRBV10-3 to TRBJ1-6; 9 bases map to TRBD1. The length of the CDR3 is 21 residues. Germline assignment: CDR1 ENHRY and CDR2 SYGVKD. J gave up 1 base and V 6 bases, and 19 bases lay outside the gene matches. The CDR3: CAISVTPLRQGVWSYNSPLHF. The DNA for the CDR3 is TGTGCCATCAGCGTGACCCCACTGCGACAGGGGGTCTGGTCCTATAATTCACCCCTCCACTTT.

The chain couples TRBV6-5 to TRBJ2-7; D gene uncertain. V shed 7 bases and J shed 4 bases, with 5 bases lying between them. Germline V lookup: CDR1 MNHEY, CDR2 SVGAGI. This CDR3 contains 10 residues. The CDR3 DNA reads TGTGCCAGCAACAATTACGAGCAGTACTTC. As protein: CASNNYEQYF.

The rearrangement links TRBV11-2 to TRBJ2-3; D is perhaps TRBD1 (6 bases). The CDR3 covers 15 residues. Germline V lookup: CDR1 SGHAT, CDR2 FQNNGV. V was clipped by 5 bases and J by 0 bases, with 12 bases between them. The CDR3 here is CASSQGTKSTDTQYF. CDR3 bases: TGTGCCAGCAGCCAGGGGACAAAGAGCACAGATACGCAGTATTTT.

V gene TRBV18 combines with J gene TRBJ1-1; D may be TRBD1 (6 bases). Germline V lookup: CDR1 KGHSH, CDR2 LQKENI. The V gene lost 3 bases and the J gene lost 0 bases, with 11 bases spanning the gap. This CDR3 is built from 15 residues. CDR3 region: CASSPAQGLNTEAFF. As DNA, the CDR3 is TGTGCCAGCTCACCGGCGCAGGGGTTGAACACTGAAGCTTTCTTT.

This clone was picked up one time. The chain employs TRBV5-4 and TRBJ2-7; TRBD1 matches at 10 bases. With 4 bases clipped from V and 6 bases from J, the junction kept 10 bases outside the gene matches. The CDR3 consists of 15 residues. Looked up from germline, CDR1 is SGHNT and CDR2 is YYREEE (reference sequence). CDR3 in DNA: TGTGCCAGCAGCCCGGCATGGACAGGGGGTGGCGAGCAGTACTTC. Translated: CASSPAWTGGGEQYF. Looking up the rest from reference TRBV5-4 and TRBJ2-7 gives the full variable domain: ETGVTQSPTHLIKTRGQQVTLRCSSQSGHNTVSWYQQALGQGPQFIFQYYREEENGRGNFPPRFSGLQFPNYSSELNVNALELDDSALYLCASSPAWTGGGEQYFGPGTRLTVT.

This clone was counted only a few times. The rearrangement joins TRBV2 to TRBJ2-1, with D possibly being TRBD2 (6 bases). The CDR3 runs 19 residues. Germline V gene sequence: CDR1 SNHLY, CDR2 FYNNEI. V lost 0 bases and J lost 1, with 19 bases in between. CDR3 protein: CASSEALTPGGLSYNEQFF. The CDR3 coding sequence is TGTGCCAGCAGTGAAGCGCTCACTCCCGGAGGGCTATCCTACAATGAGCAGTTCTTC. Filled out from reference TRBV2 and TRBJ2-1, the complete variable domain reads EPEVTQTPSHQVTQMGQEVILRCVPISNHLYFYWYRQILGQKVEFLVSFYNNEISEKSEIFDDQFSVERPDGSNFTLKIRSTKLEDSAMYFCASSEALTPGGLSYNEQFFGPGTRLTVL.

V usage is TRBV2 and J usage is TRBJ2-7; 7 bases fit TRBD2. Losses at the gene ends were 8 bases for V and 6 bases for J; bases not matched to a gene: 10. CDR3 length: 13 residues. Germline V gene lookup returns CDR1 SNHLY and CDR2 FYNNEI. CDR3 amino acids: CASRAGIGSEQYF. DNA for the CDR3: TGTGCCAGCCGAGCGGGGATCGGGAGCGAGCAGTACTTC.

V and J are TRBV5-4 and TRBJ2-1; a possible D gene is TRBD1 (5 bases). The CDR3 has 13 residues. Germline V CDR1 and CDR2: SGHNT, YYREEE (reference sequence). With 0 bases removed from V and 7 bases from J, the gap between germline ends came to 8 bases. In DNA, the CDR3 is TGTGCCAGCAGCTTGGCTAAGGGGAATGAGCAGTTCTTC. Its translation: CASSLAKGNEQFF. Drawing the rest from reference TRBV5-4 and TRBJ2-1, the complete variable domain is ETGVTQSPTHLIKTRGQQVTLRCSSQSGHNTVSWYQQALGQGPQFIFQYYREEENGRGNFPPRFSGLQFPNYSSELNVNALELDDSALYLCASSLAKGNEQFFGPGTRLTVL.

The rearrangement uses TRBV18 and TRBJ2-3; D not resolved. This CDR3 region has 14 residues. V was shortened by 1 base and J by 4 bases, with 9 bases between the two germline ends. Germline loops: CDR1 KGHSH, CDR2 LQKENI. CDR3 in DNA: TGTGCCAGCTCACCACTGGAGCGTGCAGATACGCAGTATTTT. The encoded protein is CASSPLERADTQYF.

J is TRBJ2-7 and V is TRBV11-2; TRBD2 agrees at 10 bases. This CDR3 spans 16 amino acids. CDR1 is SGHAT and CDR2 is FQNNGV in the germline V gene. With 5 bases clipped from V and 0 bases from J, the junction kept 7 bases outside the gene matches. CDR3 coding DNA: TGTGCCAGCAGCGGGAGGACTAGCGGCACCTCCTACGAGCAGTACTTC. It specifies CASSGRTSGTSYEQYF.

This chain links TRBV19 with TRBJ1-3, with 12 bases matching TRBD1. CDR3 length: 16 residues. J was trimmed by 0 bases and V by 3 bases; bases with no gene match: 0. Germline lookup yields CDR1 LNHDA and CDR2 SQIVND (reference sequence). In DNA, the CDR3 is TGTGCCAGTAGTATGGGACAGGGGGCCTCTGGAAACACCATATATTTT. This encodes CASSMGQGASGNTIYF. The variable domain in full, with the rest retrieved from reference TRBV19 and TRBJ1-3, is DGGITQSPKYLFRKEGQNVTLSCEQNLNHDAMYWYRQDPGQGLRLIYYSQIVNDFQKGDIAEGYSVSREKKESFPLTVTSAQKNPTAFYLCASSMGQGASGNTIYFGEGSWLTVV.

The rearrangement links TRBV27 to TRBJ1-1; TRBD1 might be the D (5 bases). The CDR3 covers 14 residues. V was shortened by 6 bases and J by 8 bases, with 19 bases between the two germline ends. CDR1 and CDR2 from the germline V gene are MNHEY and SMNVEV (reference sequence). Here the CDR3 DNA reads TGTGCCAGCAGAGCAGGGCTTCCGAACTCGGAAGCTTTCTTT. Its protein product is CASRAGLPNSEAFF.

V and J are TRBV7-9 and TRBJ1-2; TRBD1 is a possible D gene (6 bases). Germline V gene lookup returns CDR1 SEHNR and CDR2 FQNEAQ (reference sequence). Trimming took 5 bases from V and 8 from J, leaving 24 bases between them. CDR3 length: 16 amino acids. This CDR3 reads CASSPAGTPKSEGYTF. The CDR3 nucleotides read TGTGCCAGCAGCCCAGCCGGGACACCAAAATCCGAGGGCTACACCTTC.

In its sample, this clone was seen a few times. The V and J genes are TRBV19 and TRBJ1-1, with 7 nucleotides matching TRBD1. J was trimmed by 3 bases and V by 3 bases; bases with no gene match: 16. The V gene's germline CDR1 is LNHDA and CDR2 SQIVND (reference sequence). This CDR3 has 18 residues. CDR3 amino acids: CASSIGDSVPGTDTEAFF. CDR3 nucleotide sequence: TGTGCCAGTAGTATTGGAGATTCTGTTCCCGGGACAGACACTGAAGCTTTCTTT.

V gene TRBV7-8 combines with J gene TRBJ2-7; D is possibly TRBD2 (5 bases). Germline V gene sequence: CDR1 SGHVS, CDR2 FQNEAQ. This CDR3 region has 14 residues. Trimming shortened V by 3 bases and J by 9 bases, and 18 bases separated the two germline ends. For the CDR3, the DNA is TGTGCCAGCAGCTTTGGCGGTGCCTACGAGGGGCAGTACTTC. Its translation is CASSFGGAYEGQYF.

This chain joins TRBV3-1 (or the pseudogene TRBV3-2) and TRBJ2-7; 10 bases align to TRBD1. V lost 1 base to trimming and J lost 2 bases; unmatched junction nucleotides: 2. Looked up from germline, CDR1 is LGHDT and CDR2 is YNNKEL (reference sequence). This CDR3 region has 15 residues. The CDR3 DNA follows: TGTGCCAGCAGCCAAGCGGGACAGGGGACCTACGAGCAGTACTTC. This codes for CASSQAGQGTYEQYF.

The rearrangement uses TRBV5-6 and TRBJ1-1; no firm D call. CDR1 and CDR2 (germline): SGHDT, YYEEEE. The CDR3 has 14 amino acids. The V end was cut by 0 bases, the J end by 3 bases, with 9 bases between. The CDR3 loop reads CASSLGWGDTEAFF. CDR3 coding DNA: TGTGCCAGCAGCTTGGGATGGGGAGACACTGAAGCTTTCTTT.

The gene calls are TRBV20-1 and TRBJ2-6, with D unclear. V shed 3 bases and J shed 0 bases, with 6 bases lying between them. This CDR3 region has 14 residues. Germline V gene sequence: CDR1 DFQATT, CDR2 SNEGSKA (reference sequence). The CDR3 region is CSASRYSGANVLTF. As DNA, the CDR3 is TGCAGTGCTAGTCGGTACTCTGGGGCCAACGTCCTGACTTTC.

The rearrangement links TRBV11-2 to TRBJ2-7; the match to TRBD1 covers 8 bases. The CDR3 totals 12 residues. Trimming at V came to 1 base and at J to 10 bases, leaving 3 bases not matched to a gene. Germline V gives CDR1 SGHAT, CDR2 FQNNGV. The CDR3 sequence is CASSLGQGSQYF. The CDR3 nucleotides are TGTGCCAGCAGCTTAGGACAGGGGTCCCAGTACTTC.

The chain uses TRBV5-1 and TRBJ2-5; 9 nucleotides line up with TRBD1. The V and J ends lost 4 bases and 3 bases, in that order; junction bases with no gene match: 4. The CDR3 is made up of 14 amino acids. The germline CDR1 and CDR2 sequences are SGHRS and YFSETQ. The CDR3 DNA reads TGCGCCAGCAGCGGAACAGGGGGCAAAGAGACCCAGTACTTC. It specifies CASSGTGGKETQYF.

The genes are TRBV7-2 and TRBJ1-5, with 8 bases that match TRBD1. The CDR3 extends over 14 amino acids. The trim removed 5 bases at V and 6 bases at J, leaving 6 bases unmatched. CDR1 is SGHTA and CDR2 is FQGNSA in the germline V gene. The CDR3 DNA follows: TGTGCCAGCAGCCCCCTCAGGGGGCGTCAGCCCCAGCATTTT. Translation gives CASSPLRGRQPQHF.

This clone was seen just once. Mismatch with germline at one junction end may stem from a read error. The chain carries TRBV7-7 and TRBJ2-1; D is possibly TRBD2 (6 bases). The CDR3 totals 15 residues. CDR1 SSHAT and CDR2 FNYEAQ come from the germline V gene (reference sequence). CDR3 in amino acids: CASSLLSSAYNEQFF. CDR3 DNA: TGTGCTAGCAGCTTACTGTCTAGCGCCTACAATGAGCAGTTCTTC.

V usage is TRBV5-1 and J usage is TRBJ1-1; no clear D gene. The germline CDR1 and CDR2 sequences are SGHRS and YFSETQ. The V end lost 3 bases, the J end lost 4 bases, and 22 bases lay between the germline ends. The CDR3 has 17 residues. The CDR3 DNA is TGCGCCAGCAGCTCTGGCAGGACCCTCGGCGGGGTCACTGAAGCTTTCTTT. Translating it yields CASSSGRTLGGVTEAFF.